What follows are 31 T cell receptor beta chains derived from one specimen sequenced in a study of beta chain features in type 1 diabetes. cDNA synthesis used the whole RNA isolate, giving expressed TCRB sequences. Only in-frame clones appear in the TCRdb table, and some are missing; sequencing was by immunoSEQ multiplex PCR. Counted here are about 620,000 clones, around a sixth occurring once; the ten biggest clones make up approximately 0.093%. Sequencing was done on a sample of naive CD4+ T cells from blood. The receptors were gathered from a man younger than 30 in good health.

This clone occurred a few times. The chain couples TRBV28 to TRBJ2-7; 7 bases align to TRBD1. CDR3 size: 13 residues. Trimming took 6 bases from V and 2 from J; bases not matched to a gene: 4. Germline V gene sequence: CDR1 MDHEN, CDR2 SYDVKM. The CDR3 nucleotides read TGTGCCAGCAGAGGACAGGCCCCCTACGAGCAGTACTTC. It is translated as CASRGQAPYEQYF.

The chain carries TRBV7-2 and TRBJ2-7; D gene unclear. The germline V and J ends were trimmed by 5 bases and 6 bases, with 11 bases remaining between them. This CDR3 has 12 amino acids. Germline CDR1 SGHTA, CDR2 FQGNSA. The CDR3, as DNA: TGTGCCAGCAGCCCCCCGGTGGTCGAGCAGTACTTC. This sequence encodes CASSPPVVEQYF. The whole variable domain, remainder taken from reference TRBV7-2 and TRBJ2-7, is GAGVSQSPSNKVTEKGKDVELRCDPISGHTALYWYRQSLGQGLEFLIYFQGNSAPDKSGLPSDRFSAERTGGSVSTLTIQRTQQEDSAVYLCASSPPVVEQYFGPGTRLTVT.

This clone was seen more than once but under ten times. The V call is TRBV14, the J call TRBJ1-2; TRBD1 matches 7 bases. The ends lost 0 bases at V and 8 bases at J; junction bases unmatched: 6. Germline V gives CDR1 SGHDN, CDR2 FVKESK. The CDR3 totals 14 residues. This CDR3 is CASSQDKGAGGYTF. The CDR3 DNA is TGTGCCAGCAGCCAAGATAAGGGGGCCGGCGGCTACACCTTC. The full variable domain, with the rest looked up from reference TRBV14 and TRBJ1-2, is EAGVTQFPSHSVIEKGQTVTLRCDPISGHDNLYWYRRVMGKEIKFLLHFVKESKQDESGMPNNRFLAERTGGTYSTLKVQPAELEDSGVYFCASSQDKGAGGYTFGSGTRLTVV.

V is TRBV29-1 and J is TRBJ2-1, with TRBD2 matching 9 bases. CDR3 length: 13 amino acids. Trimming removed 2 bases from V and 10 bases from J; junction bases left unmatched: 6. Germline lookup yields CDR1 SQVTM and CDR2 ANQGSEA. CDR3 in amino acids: CSVESRGGREQFF. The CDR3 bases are TGCAGCGTTGAATCGCGGGGGGGCCGGGAGCAGTTCTTC.

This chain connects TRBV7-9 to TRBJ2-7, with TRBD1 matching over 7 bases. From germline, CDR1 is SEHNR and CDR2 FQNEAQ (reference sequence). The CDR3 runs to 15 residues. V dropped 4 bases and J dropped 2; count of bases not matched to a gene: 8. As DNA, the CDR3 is TGTGCCAGCAGCTATGACAGGGAGAACCCCTACGAGCAGTACTTC. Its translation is CASSYDRENPYEQYF.

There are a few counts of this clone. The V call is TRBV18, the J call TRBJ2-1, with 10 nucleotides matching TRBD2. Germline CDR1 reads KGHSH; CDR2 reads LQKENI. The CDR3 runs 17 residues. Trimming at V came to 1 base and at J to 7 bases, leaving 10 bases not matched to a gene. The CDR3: CASSPLQLAGVRNEQFF. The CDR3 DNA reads TGTGCCAGCTCACCACTCCAGCTAGCGGGAGTAAGGAATGAGCAGTTCTTC.

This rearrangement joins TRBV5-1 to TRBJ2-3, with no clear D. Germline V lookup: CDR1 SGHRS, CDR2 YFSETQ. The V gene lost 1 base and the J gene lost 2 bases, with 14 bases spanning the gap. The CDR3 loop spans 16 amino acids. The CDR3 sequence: CASSLWSSWNTDTQYF. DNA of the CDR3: TGCGCCAGCAGCTTGTGGAGTTCATGGAACACAGATACGCAGTATTTT.

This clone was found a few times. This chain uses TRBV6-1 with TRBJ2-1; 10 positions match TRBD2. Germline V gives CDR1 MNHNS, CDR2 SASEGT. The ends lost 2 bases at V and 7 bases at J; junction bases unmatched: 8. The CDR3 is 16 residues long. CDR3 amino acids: CASSETAGGPKNEQFF. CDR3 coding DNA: TGTGCCAGCAGTGAAACAGCGGGAGGGCCGAAGAATGAGCAGTTCTTC.

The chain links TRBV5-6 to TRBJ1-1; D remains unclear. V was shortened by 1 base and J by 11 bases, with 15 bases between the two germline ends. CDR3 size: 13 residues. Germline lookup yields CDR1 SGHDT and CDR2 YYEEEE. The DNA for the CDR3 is TGTGCCAGCAGCTTGTCGTTGGCCCAGAAGGCTTTCTTT. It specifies CASSLSLAQKAFF.

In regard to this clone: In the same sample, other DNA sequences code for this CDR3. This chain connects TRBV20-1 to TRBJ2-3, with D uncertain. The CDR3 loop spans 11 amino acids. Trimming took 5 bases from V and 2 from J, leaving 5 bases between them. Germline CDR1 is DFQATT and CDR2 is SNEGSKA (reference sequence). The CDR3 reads CSASPTDTQYF. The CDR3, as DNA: TGCAGTGCTTCCCCCACAGATACGCAGTATTTT.

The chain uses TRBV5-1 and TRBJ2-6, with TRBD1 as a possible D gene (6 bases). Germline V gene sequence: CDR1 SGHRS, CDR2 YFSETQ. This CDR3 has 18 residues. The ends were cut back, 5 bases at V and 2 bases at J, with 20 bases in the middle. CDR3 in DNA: TGCGCCAGCAGGTACCACAGGGAAACCCCTCCTGGGGCCAACGTCCTGACTTTC. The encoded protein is CASRYHRETPPGANVLTF.

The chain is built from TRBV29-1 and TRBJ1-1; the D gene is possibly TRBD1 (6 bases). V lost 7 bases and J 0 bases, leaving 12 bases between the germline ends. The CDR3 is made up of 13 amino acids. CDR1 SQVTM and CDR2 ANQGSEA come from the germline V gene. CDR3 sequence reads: CSAGGQMNTEAFF. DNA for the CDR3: TGCAGCGCCGGGGGCCAGATGAACACTGAAGCTTTCTTT.

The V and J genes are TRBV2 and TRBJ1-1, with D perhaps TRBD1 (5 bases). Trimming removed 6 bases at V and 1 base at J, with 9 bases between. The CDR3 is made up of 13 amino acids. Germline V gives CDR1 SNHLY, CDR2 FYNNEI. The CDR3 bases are TGTGCCAGCAGGGGGGACGGGAACACTGAAGCTTTCTTT. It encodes CASRGDGNTEAFF.

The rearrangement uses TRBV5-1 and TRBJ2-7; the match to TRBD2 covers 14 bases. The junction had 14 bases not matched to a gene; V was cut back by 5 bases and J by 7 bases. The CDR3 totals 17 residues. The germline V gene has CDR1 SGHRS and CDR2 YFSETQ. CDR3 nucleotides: TGCGCCAGCAGAACACGACTGGGACTAGCGGGGGCCTCGGAGCAGTACTTC. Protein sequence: CASRTRLGLAGASEQYF.

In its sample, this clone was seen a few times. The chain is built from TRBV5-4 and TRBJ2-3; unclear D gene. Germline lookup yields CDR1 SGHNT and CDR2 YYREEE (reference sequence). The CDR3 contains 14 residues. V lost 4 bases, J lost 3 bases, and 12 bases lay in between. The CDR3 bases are TGTGCCAGCAGCCGAGGAGCCGGGACAGATACGCAGTATTTT. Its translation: CASSRGAGTDTQYF.

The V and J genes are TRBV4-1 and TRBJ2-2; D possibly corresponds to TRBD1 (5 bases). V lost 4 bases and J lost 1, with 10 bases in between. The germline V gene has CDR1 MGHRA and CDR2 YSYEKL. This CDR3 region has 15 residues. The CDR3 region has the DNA TGCGCCAGCAGCCTACCTGGACAGAACACCGGGGAGCTGTTTTTT. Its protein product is CASSLPGQNTGELFF.

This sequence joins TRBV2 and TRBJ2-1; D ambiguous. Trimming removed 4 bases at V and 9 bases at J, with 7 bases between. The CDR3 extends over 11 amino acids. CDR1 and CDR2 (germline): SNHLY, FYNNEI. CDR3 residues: CASSVTLEQFF. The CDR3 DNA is TGTGCCAGCAGTGTCACCCTTGAGCAGTTCTTC. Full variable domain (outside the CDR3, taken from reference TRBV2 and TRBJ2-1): EPEVTQTPSHQVTQMGQEVILRCVPISNHLYFYWYRQILGQKVEFLVSFYNNEISEKSEIFDDQFSVERPDGSNFTLKIRSTKLEDSAMYFCASSVTLEQFFGPGTRLTVL.

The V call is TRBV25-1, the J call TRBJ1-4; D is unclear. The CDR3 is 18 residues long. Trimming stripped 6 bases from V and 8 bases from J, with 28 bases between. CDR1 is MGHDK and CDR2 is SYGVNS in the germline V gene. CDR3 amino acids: CASRPKGMSGPRGEKLFF. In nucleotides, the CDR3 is TGTGCCAGCAGACCCAAAGGGATGTCCGGGCCACGGGGAGAAAAACTGTTTTTT. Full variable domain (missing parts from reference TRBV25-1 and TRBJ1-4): EADIYQTPRYLVIGTGKKITLECSQTMGHDKMYWYQQDPGMELHLIHYSYGVNSTEKGDLSSESTVSRIRTEHFPLTLESARPSHTSQYLCASRPKGMSGPRGEKLFFGSGTQLSVL.

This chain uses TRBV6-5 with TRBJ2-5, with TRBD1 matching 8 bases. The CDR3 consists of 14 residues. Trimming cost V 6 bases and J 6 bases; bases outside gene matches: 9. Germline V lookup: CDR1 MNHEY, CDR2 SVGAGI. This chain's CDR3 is CASRGQVDRKTQYF. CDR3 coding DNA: TGTGCCAGCAGGGGACAGGTGGATCGTAAGACCCAGTACTTC.

As DNA, the CDR3 is TGTGCCAGCAGTGTAGCGGAGGCCTACGAGCAGTACTTC. Translating gives CASSVAEAYEQYF. V gene TRBV6-6 combines with J gene TRBJ2-7; a weak D match, TRBD2 (6 bases). The CDR3 is 13 residues long. The ends were cut back, 5 bases at V and 2 bases at J, with 10 bases in the middle. The germline V gene has CDR1 MNHNY and CDR2 SVGAGI (reference sequence).

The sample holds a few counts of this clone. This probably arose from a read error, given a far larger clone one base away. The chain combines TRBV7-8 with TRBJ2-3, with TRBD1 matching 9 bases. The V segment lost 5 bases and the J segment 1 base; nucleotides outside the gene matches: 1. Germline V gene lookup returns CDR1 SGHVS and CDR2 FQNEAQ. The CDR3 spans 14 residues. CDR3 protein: CASSRDRGTDTQYF. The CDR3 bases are TGTGCCAGCAGCCGGGACAGGGGCACAGATACGCAGTATTTT.

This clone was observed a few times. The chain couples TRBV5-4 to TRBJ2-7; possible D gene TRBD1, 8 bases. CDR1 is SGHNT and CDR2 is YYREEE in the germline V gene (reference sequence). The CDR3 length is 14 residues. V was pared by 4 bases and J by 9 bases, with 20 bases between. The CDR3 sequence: CASSQGLTGEGQYF. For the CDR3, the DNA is TGTGCCAGCAGCCAGGGATTGACAGGGGAGGGGCAGTACTTC.

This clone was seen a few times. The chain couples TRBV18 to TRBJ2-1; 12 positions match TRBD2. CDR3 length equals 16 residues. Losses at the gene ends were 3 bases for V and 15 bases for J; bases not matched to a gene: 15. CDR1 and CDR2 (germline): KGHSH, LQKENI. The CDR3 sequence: CASSPRTSGATERGFF. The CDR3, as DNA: TGTGCCAGCTCACCGCGGACTAGCGGGGCTACTGAGAGGGGGTTCTTC.

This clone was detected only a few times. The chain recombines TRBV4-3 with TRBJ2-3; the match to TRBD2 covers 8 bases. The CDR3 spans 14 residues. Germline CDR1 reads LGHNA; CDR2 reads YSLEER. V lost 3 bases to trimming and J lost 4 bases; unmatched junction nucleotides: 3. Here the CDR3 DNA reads TGCGCCAGCAGCCACGGACTAGCCCCAGATACGCAGTATTTT. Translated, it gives CASSHGLAPDTQYF.

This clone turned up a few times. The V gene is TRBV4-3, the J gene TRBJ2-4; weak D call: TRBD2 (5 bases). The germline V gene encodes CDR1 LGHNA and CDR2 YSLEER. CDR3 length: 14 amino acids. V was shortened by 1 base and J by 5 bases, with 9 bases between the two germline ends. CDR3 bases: TGCGCCAGCAGCCAAGTAGAGGGCCAAAACATTCAGTACTTC. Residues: CASSQVEGQNIQYF.

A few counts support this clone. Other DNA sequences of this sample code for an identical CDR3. The CDR3 protein is CASRTGDSPLHF. The CDR3 DNA reads TGTGCCAGTAGGACAGGAGATTCACCCCTCCACTTT. The chain links TRBV19 to TRBJ1-6, with D perhaps TRBD1 (6 bases). V was clipped by 6 bases and J by 8 bases, with 8 bases between them. This CDR3 contains 12 residues. Germline values: CDR1 LNHDA, CDR2 SQIVND (reference sequence).

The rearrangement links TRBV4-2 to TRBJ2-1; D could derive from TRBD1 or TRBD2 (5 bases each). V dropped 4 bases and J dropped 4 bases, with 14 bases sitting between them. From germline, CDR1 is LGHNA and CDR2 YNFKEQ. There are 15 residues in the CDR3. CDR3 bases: TGTGCCAGCAGCCGGGTTTGGGACCGTTACAATGAGCAGTTCTTC. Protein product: CASSRVWDRYNEQFF.

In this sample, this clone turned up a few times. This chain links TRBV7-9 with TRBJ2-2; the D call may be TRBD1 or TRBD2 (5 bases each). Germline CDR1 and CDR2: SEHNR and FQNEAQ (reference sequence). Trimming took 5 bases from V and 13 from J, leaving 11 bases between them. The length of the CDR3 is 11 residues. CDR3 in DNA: TGTGCCAGCAGCGCCACGGGACGGCTGTTTTTT. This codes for CASSATGRLFF.

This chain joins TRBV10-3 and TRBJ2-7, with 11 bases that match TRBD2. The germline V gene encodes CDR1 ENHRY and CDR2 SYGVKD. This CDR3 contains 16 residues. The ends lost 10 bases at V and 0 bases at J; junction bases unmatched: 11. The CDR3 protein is CATTKLAGAISYEQYF. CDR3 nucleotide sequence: TGTGCCACAACAAAACTAGCGGGGGCGATCTCCTACGAGCAGTACTTC.

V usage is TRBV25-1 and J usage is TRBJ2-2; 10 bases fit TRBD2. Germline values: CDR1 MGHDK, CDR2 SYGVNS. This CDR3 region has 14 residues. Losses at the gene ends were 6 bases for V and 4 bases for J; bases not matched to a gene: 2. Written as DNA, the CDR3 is TGTGCCAGCAGCGGACTAGCGGCCACCGGGGAGCTGTTTTTT. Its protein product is CASSGLAATGELFF. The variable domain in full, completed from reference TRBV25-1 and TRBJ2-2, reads EADIYQTPRYLVIGTGKKITLECSQTMGHDKMYWYQQDPGMELHLIHYSYGVNSTEKGDLSSESTVSRIRTEHFPLTLESARPSHTSQYLCASSGLAATGELFFGEGSRLTVL.

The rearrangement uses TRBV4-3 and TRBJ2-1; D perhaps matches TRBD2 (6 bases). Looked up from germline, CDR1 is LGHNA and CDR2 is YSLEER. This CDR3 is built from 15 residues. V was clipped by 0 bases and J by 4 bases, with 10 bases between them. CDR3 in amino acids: CASSQDRGGYNEQFF. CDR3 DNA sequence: TGCGCCAGCAGCCAAGATCGGGGAGGTTACAATGAGCAGTTCTTC.